Shown below are 28 T cell receptor beta chains from a single sample sequenced in a study of blood T cell repertoires in COVID-19. This table comes from immunoSEQ multiplex PCR, and its TCRdb copy is limited to in-frame clones, with some not included. Altogether about 140,000 clones are present, roughly 80% being singletons, with the ten largest covering about 5%. Sequenced: peripheral blood. The source of these receptors is a human donor in a cohort sampled during active COVID-19.

This clone was counted a single time. The chain carries TRBV5-1 and TRBJ1-6, with 7 bases lining up with TRBD1. With 0 bases clipped from V and 8 bases from J, the junction kept 5 bases outside the gene matches. The length of the CDR3 is 15 residues. The germline V gene encodes CDR1 SGHRS and CDR2 YFSETQ. CDR3 sequence (DNA): TGCGCCAGCAGCTTGGGGACAGGAACCGATTCACCCCTCCACTTT. Protein: CASSLGTGTDSPLHF.

The V and J genes are TRBV6-5 and TRBJ1-4, with 7 nucleotides matching TRBD1. The CDR3 is 14 residues long. V dropped 6 bases and J dropped 5; count of bases not matched to a gene: 6. The germline V gene has CDR1 MNHEY and CDR2 SVGAGI. The CDR3 nucleotides read TGTGCCAGCAGGGGACAGATCTTCAATGAAAAACTGTTTTTT. Its protein is CASRGQIFNEKLFF.

This chain uses TRBV6-5 with TRBJ1-2; 7 bases agree with TRBD1. The CDR3 is made up of 13 amino acids. Germline CDR1 is MNHEY and CDR2 is SVGAGI. The trim removed 4 bases at V and 8 bases at J, leaving 7 bases unmatched. Here the CDR3 DNA reads TGTGCCAGCAGTTTTTCGAACAGGGGCGGCTACACCTTC. Its translation is CASSFSNRGGYTF.

The chain recombines TRBV28 with TRBJ1-4; no definite D call. V was pared by 4 bases and J by 3 bases, with 9 bases between. This CDR3 has 14 amino acids. The V gene's germline CDR1 is MDHEN and CDR2 SYDVKM. The chain's CDR3 is CASSSDGANEKLFF. The CDR3, as DNA: TGTGCCAGCAGTTCAGACGGAGCTAATGAAAAACTGTTTTTT.

Only a few counts were recorded for this clone. V is TRBV15 and J is TRBJ2-3; a possible D gene is TRBD2 (6 bases). The CDR3 spans 16 residues. V lost 5 bases and J lost 1, with 16 bases in between. CDR1 and CDR2 (germline): LNHNV, YYDKDF (reference sequence). CDR3 loop: CATSPRKGTGTDTQYF. CDR3 DNA: TGTGCCACCAGCCCTCGTAAGGGGACTGGCACAGATACGCAGTATTTT. Drawing the rest from reference TRBV15 and TRBJ2-3, the complete variable domain is DAMVIQNPRYQVTQFGKPVTLSCSQTLNHNVMYWYQQKSSQAPKLLFHYYDKDFNNEADTPDNFQSRRPNTSFCFLDIRSPGLGDTAMYLCATSPRKGTGTDTQYFGPGTRLTVL.

This clone has only one observation. The chain couples TRBV2 to TRBJ1-1; D perhaps matches TRBD1 (5 bases). Germline CDR1 reads SNHLY; CDR2 reads FYNNEI. V lost 10 bases and J 0 bases, leaving 18 bases between the germline ends. This CDR3 is 15 amino acids long. The CDR3 region is CATTLGAELNTEAFF. CDR3 DNA: TGTGCCACAACCCTAGGGGCAGAGCTGAACACTGAAGCTTTCTTT.

The chain combines TRBV7-9 with TRBJ1-2; TRBD1 matches 7 bases. Germline V gene data show CDR1 as SEHNR and CDR2 as FQNEAQ (reference sequence). This CDR3 is 14 amino acids long. Germline trimming cut 5 bases from V and 0 bases from J; bases unmatched to any gene: 3. CDR3 in amino acids: CASSRDSSNYGYTF. Written as DNA, the CDR3 is TGTGCCAGCAGCCGGGACAGCTCTAACTATGGCTACACCTTC.

The V gene is TRBV3-1 (or the pseudogene TRBV3-2), the J gene TRBJ2-3; D remains unclear. V dropped 4 bases and J dropped 2 bases, with 13 bases sitting between them. The CDR3 runs to 15 residues. Germline CDR1 reads LGHDT; CDR2 reads YNNKEL (reference sequence). CDR3 loop: CASSLSGSYTDTQYF. In DNA form, the CDR3 reads TGTGCCAGCAGCCTCTCCGGGTCTTACACAGATACGCAGTATTTT.

The chain is built from TRBV6-6 and TRBJ2-1; TRBD1 is a possible D gene (6 bases). V lost 5 bases, J lost 6 bases, and 20 bases lay in between. The germline V gene encodes CDR1 MNHNY and CDR2 SVGAGI (reference sequence). This CDR3 spans 16 amino acids. CDR3 sequence: CASSPMMGASPNEQFF. CDR3 bases: TGTGCCAGCAGTCCTATGATGGGGGCTTCTCCCAATGAGCAGTTCTTC.

CDR3 loop: CASSLGLAGYYNEQFF. The CDR3 DNA follows: TGCGCCAGCAGCTTGGGACTAGCGGGATACTACAATGAGCAGTTCTTC. The V gene is TRBV5-1, the J gene TRBJ2-1; 11 nucleotides match TRBD2. Per the germline V gene, CDR1 is SGHRS and CDR2 is YFSETQ. After removal of 0 bases from V and 3 bases from J, the junction contained 2 bases not matched to a gene. This CDR3 is 16 amino acids long. The complete variable domain, with remaining parts taken from reference TRBV5-1 and TRBJ2-1, reads KAGVTQTPRYLIKTRGQQVTLSCSPISGHRSVSWYQQTPGQGLQFLFEYFSETQRNKGNFPGRFSGRQFSNSRSEMNVSTLELGDSALYLCASSLGLAGYYNEQFFGPGTRLTVL.

V and J are TRBV5-6 and TRBJ2-4; no clear D gene. CDR1 and CDR2 from the germline V gene are SGHDT and YYEEEE. This CDR3 has 15 amino acids. Deletions cut 4 bases from V and 7 bases from J, with 18 bases between. The CDR3 is CASSVGLGPANIQYF. The CDR3 region has the DNA TGTGCCAGCAGCGTCGGTTTGGGCCCTGCGAACATTCAGTACTTC. The variable domain in full, completed from reference TRBV5-6 and TRBJ2-4, reads DAGVTQSPTHLIKTRGQQVTLRCSPKSGHDTVSWYQQALGQGPQFIFQYYEEEERQRGNFPDRFSGHQFPNYSSELNVNALLLGDSALYLCASSVGLGPANIQYFGAGTRLSVL.

The rearrangement links TRBV5-1 to TRBJ1-2; the D gene is possibly TRBD1 (6 bases). The CDR3 has 14 residues. V lost 7 bases and J 5 bases, leaving 18 bases between the germline ends. Germline-derived CDR1 and CDR2 are SGHRS and YFSETQ. The CDR3 nucleotides read TGCGCCAGCCGCCAAGGGGGTTTAGGGTATGGCTACACCTTC. The encoded protein is CASRQGGLGYGYTF.

V usage is TRBV18 and J usage is TRBJ2-6; no firm D call. CDR1 is KGHSH and CDR2 is LQKENI in the germline V gene. Deletions cut 5 bases from V and 0 bases from J, with 11 bases between. This CDR3 comprises 16 residues. The CDR3 sequence: CASSGGVSSGANVLTF. CDR3 nucleotides: TGTGCCAGCTCAGGCGGTGTAAGCTCTGGGGCCAACGTCCTGACTTTC. The whole variable domain, filled in from reference TRBV18 and TRBJ2-6, reads NAGVMQNPRHLVRRRGQEARLRCSPMKGHSHVYWYRQLPEEGLKFMVYLQKENIIDESGMPKERFSAEFPKEGPSILRIQQVVRGDSAAYFCASSGGVSSGANVLTFGAGSRLTVL.

V gene TRBV6-4 combines with J gene TRBJ2-2; 7 positions match TRBD2. This CDR3 is built from 16 residues. The V gene end was trimmed by 3 bases and the J gene end by 4 bases; junction bases not matched to a gene: 8. Per the germline V gene, CDR1 is MRHNA and CDR2 is SNTAGT. The CDR3 loop is CASSEVPSGSTGELFF. CDR3 nucleotides: TGTGCCAGCAGTGAAGTTCCTAGCGGTTCCACCGGGGAGCTGTTTTTT.

The chain links TRBV6-6 to TRBJ2-7; perhaps TRBD2 as D (5 bases). Looked up from germline, CDR1 is MNHNY and CDR2 is SVGAGI (reference sequence). The V gene lost 2 bases and the J gene lost 0 bases, with 8 bases spanning the gap. The CDR3 has 14 residues. CDR3 coding DNA: TGTGCCAGCAGTTACGGACTCAACTCCTACGAGCAGTACGTC. It specifies CASSYGLNSYEQYV.

This chain links TRBV24-1 with TRBJ2-1, with a weak D call TRBD1 (6 bases). Germline V gene data show CDR1 as KGHDR and CDR2 as SFDVKD. Trimming pared 4 bases from V and 4 bases from J, leaving 7 bases between. The CDR3 loop spans 13 amino acids. The CDR3 loop is CATSERGYNEQFF. For the CDR3, the DNA is TGTGCCACCAGTGAGAGGGGGTACAATGAGCAGTTCTTC.

The J gene is TRBJ1-1, the V gene TRBV7-8; D call uncertain. Germline CDR1 and CDR2: SGHVS and FQNEAQ. V lost 0 bases, J lost 4 bases, and 12 bases lay in between. There are 15 residues in the CDR3. The DNA of the CDR3 is TGTGCCAGCAGCTTAGCGAGGAGCACTAGCACTGAAGCTTTCTTT. The encoded protein is CASSLARSTSTEAFF.

The V gene is TRBV6-6, the J gene TRBJ1-2; 9 bases map to TRBD1. Unmatched junction bases numbered 7, after V lost 9 bases and J lost 2 bases. The CDR3 contains 14 residues. Germline V gives CDR1 MNHNY, CDR2 SVGAGI (reference sequence). DNA for the CDR3: TGTGCCAGTGTACTACAGGGGGCAAACTATGGCTACACCTTC. This encodes CASVLQGANYGYTF.

The chain joins TRBV19 to TRBJ2-7; TRBD1 matches 8 bases. CDR1 and CDR2 from the germline V gene are LNHDA and SQIVND (reference sequence). Trimming cost V 5 bases and J 2 bases; bases outside gene matches: 11. The CDR3 sequence is 16 residues long. This chain's CDR3 is CASSFNTRTGTYEQYF. CDR3 DNA: TGTGCCAGTAGTTTCAATACAAGGACAGGGACCTACGAGCAGTACTTC. The whole variable domain, filled in from reference TRBV19 and TRBJ2-7, reads DGGITQSPKYLFRKEGQNVTLSCEQNLNHDAMYWYRQDPGQGLRLIYYSQIVNDFQKGDIAEGYSVSREKKESFPLTVTSAQKNPTAFYLCASSFNTRTGTYEQYFGPGTRLTVT.

The chain employs TRBV5-1 and TRBJ1-4; 8 nucleotides match TRBD1. Germline V gives CDR1 SGHRS, CDR2 YFSETQ. The CDR3 sequence is 14 residues long. The V segment lost 3 bases and the J segment 8 bases; nucleotides outside the gene matches: 6. The chain's CDR3 is CASSSQGAEEKLFF. Written as DNA, the CDR3 is TGCGCCAGCAGCTCCCAGGGGGCAGAAGAAAAACTGTTTTTT.

A word on this clone: The same CDR3 arises from other DNA sequences in this sample as well. The chain recombines TRBV12-3 or TRBV12-4 with TRBJ2-3; 7 bases agree with TRBD1. The CDR3 loop spans 13 amino acids. The V and J ends lost 6 bases and 4 bases, in that order; junction bases with no gene match: 4. CDR3 protein: CASSLTGADTQYF. Written as DNA, the CDR3 is TGTGCCAGCAGCCTTACAGGGGCAGATACGCAGTATTTT.

In this sample, this clone turned up once. The CDR3 DNA is TGTGCCACCAGGGGGGGACTTGATAATTCACCCCTCCACTTT. Protein sequence: CATRGGLDNSPLHF. This sequence joins TRBV10-3 and TRBJ1-6; 7 bases align to TRBD1. The CDR3 contains 14 residues. With 10 bases clipped from V and 5 bases from J, the junction kept 8 bases outside the gene matches. Germline CDR1 reads ENHRY; CDR2 reads SYGVKD.

V and J are TRBV6-6 and TRBJ2-7; possible D gene TRBD1, 6 bases. CDR1 MNHNY and CDR2 SVGAGI come from the germline V gene (reference sequence). The CDR3 has 14 residues. Between the trimmed V and J ends, which lost 7 bases and 3 bases, there was a span of 16 bases. Here the CDR3 DNA reads TGTGCCAGCACCCCCGGACAGACCTACTACGAGCAGTACGTC. It is translated as CASTPGQTYYEQYV.

The chain employs TRBV19 and TRBJ2-3, with D possibly being TRBD2 (6 bases). Trimming took 5 bases from V and 0 from J, leaving 12 bases between them. The CDR3 is 15 amino acids. Germline V CDR1 and CDR2: LNHDA, SQIVND (reference sequence). The CDR3 region has the DNA TGTGCCAGTAGTGGAGGGTTTTCTAGCACAGATACGCAGTATTTT. It translates to CASSGGFSSTDTQYF.

V and J are TRBV5-1 and TRBJ2-1; 7 positions agree with TRBD2. Germline CDR1 reads SGHRS; CDR2 reads YFSETQ. The CDR3 loop spans 15 amino acids. V shed 3 bases, J shed 4 bases, and the junction held 7 bases outside the gene matches. Here the CDR3 DNA reads TGCGCCAGCAGCTGGGAGGGGACGTCTTACAATGAGCAGTTCTTC. It yields the protein CASSWEGTSYNEQFF.

The chain uses TRBV3-1 (or the pseudogene TRBV3-2) and TRBJ1-2; unclear D gene. The V and J ends lost 4 bases and 4 bases respectively, with 10 bases between them. There are 13 residues in the CDR3. Germline values: CDR1 LGHDT, CDR2 YNNKEL (reference sequence). The CDR3 sequence is CASSLAGVYGYTF. The CDR3 bases are TGTGCCAGCAGCCTCGCAGGTGTCTATGGCTACACCTTC.

CDR3: CAFGQSRHGYTF. The CDR3 DNA follows: TGTGCCTTCGGACAGTCAAGGCATGGCTACACCTTC. The V gene is TRBV30, the J gene TRBJ1-2; a possible D gene is TRBD1 (6 bases). This CDR3 contains 12 residues. V was trimmed by 7 bases and J by 6 bases, leaving 15 bases between them. CDR1 is GTSNPN, CDR2 SVGIG, per germline (reference sequence).

The CDR3 is CSGSVGQGGGYTF. The CDR3 DNA reads as TGCAGCGGAAGTGTAGGACAGGGTGGTGGCTACACCTTC. The genes are TRBV29-1 and TRBJ1-2; 8 nucleotides match TRBD1. The J segment lost 7 bases and the V segment lost 7 bases, leaving 11 bases of the junction unmatched. CDR3 length equals 13 residues. Per the germline V gene, CDR1 is SQVTM and CDR2 is ANQGSEA.